This T cell receptor beta chain originates from a study of T cells in Graves' hyperthyroidism and ophthalmopathy. What was amplified from RNA transcripts were TCR beta CDR3 regions. Researchers ran a first-round RT-PCR on the TCR CDR3 using the HTBI primer set. Each CDR3 protein gets one entry after TCRdb re-called the multiplex PCR reads with MiXCR. The profile covers around 190,000 distinct CDR3 sequences, with about 17% appearing a single time and around 52% taken by the ten largest. Germline V gives CDR1 SQVTM, CDR2 ANQGSEA. This CDR3 region has 12 residues. Trimming took 4 bases from V and 5 from J, leaving 11 bases between them. Concerning this clonotype: The antigen remains unidentified.

For Graves' hyperthyroidism to be stable, ophthalmopathy could not progress within 18 months. Study-wide results and limits: Researchers found most expanded thyroid clonotypes above 0.001 in blood as well. Ophthalmopathy was identified by the model a median roughly 6.5 months ahead of onset.

This clonotype was obtained from a woman in her forties or fifties with Graves' hyperthyroidism. The material sequenced was blood. The rearrangement uses TRBV29-1 and TRBJ2-5, with a possible D match to TRBD1 (5 bases). Written as DNA, the CDR3 is TGCAGCGTTGTAAGGGGTATGGAGACCCAGTACTTC. Translation gives CSVVRGMETQYF.